Described below is a single T cell receptor beta chain sequence and its context. With a J-beta primer mix and a sample-barcoded 5' primer, a second PCR ran about 7 to 12 cycles. A tag from a template-switch adaptor with 12 random nucleotides marked each cDNA molecule. TCRdb called the 5' RACE reads again in MiXCR, with one record for every CDR3 protein. The profile shows roughly 730,000 distinct CDR3 sequences, 56% of them singletons. Germline lookup yields CDR1 SGHAT and CDR2 FQNNGV. This CDR3 comprises 14 residues. V gave up 1 base and J gave up 10 bases; unmatched junction bases: 7. Drawing of peripheral blood yielded roughly 9.3 milliliters from each donor. This entry is derived from a study of blood T cells in healthy people across ages. Study overall: Researchers report that template switching captured about one barcoded beta molecule per two T cells.

The specimen sequenced was blood. This TCR was recovered from a man between 40 and 49 years old in good health. The chain has TRBV11-2 and TRBJ2-1, with 7 nucleotides matching TRBD2. CDR3 sequence: CASSLALARGEQFF. CDR3 nucleotides: TGTGCCAGCAGCTTAGCCCTCGCGCGGGGGGAGCAGTTCTTC.